This T cell receptor beta chain was identified during a study of T cell changes during pregnancy in multiple sclerosis. Repertoires were generated with immunoSEQ multiplex PCR, while TCRdb's copy carries only in-frame clones and drops some. Of 57,000 or so clones in the sample, more than 75% were seen once. CDR3 size: 15 residues. V dropped 4 bases and J dropped 3; count of bases not matched to a gene: 6. Germline CDR1 and CDR2: SGHAT and FQNNGV. The genes are TRBV11-2 and TRBJ2-3, with 8 nucleotides matching TRBD1. The clonotype comes from a female donor with multiple sclerosis, enrolled in a pregnancy study. Sample: peripheral blood, taken in the second trimester of pregnancy. Here the CDR3 DNA reads TGTGCCAGCAGCTATCGAACAGGGGGGACAGATACGCAGTATTTT. It is translated as CASSYRTGGTDTQYF.